What follows are 7 T cell receptor beta chains derived from one specimen sequenced in a study of shared clonotypes between healthy human individuals. Sequencing used immunoSEQ multiplex PCR; TCRdb keeps in-frame clones, though not all of them. The sample shows millions of clones, approximately 94% of them seen only once. CD45RO negativity and positive selection for CCR7 defined naive CD8 cells, a population that excluded terminally differentiated effector memory CD45RA+ cells. The sequenced sample was naive CD8+ T cells from PBMCs. These receptors were taken from a man between 18 and 29 years old in good health. Some clones in this sample may be carry-over from other donors' samples.

The chain has TRBV6-1 and TRBJ1-5; D gene uncertain. Per the germline V gene, CDR1 is MNHNS and CDR2 is SASEGT. The CDR3 consists of 18 residues. V dropped 1 base and J dropped 3 bases, with 19 bases sitting between them. The CDR3 DNA is TGTGCCAGCAGTGAAGTTCGCAGACTCAAGGCTCACAATCAGCCCCAGCATTTT. Its protein product is CASSEVRRLKAHNQPQHF.

The rearrangement joins TRBV5-8 to TRBJ1-4; tentative D call: TRBD1 (6 bases). V dropped 1 base and J dropped 8 bases, with 18 bases sitting between them. The germline gives CDR1 SGHTS, CDR2 YDEGEE. The CDR3 contains 16 residues. The CDR3: CASSLFTGWAGEKLFF. The CDR3 DNA follows: TGTGCCAGCAGCTTGTTCACAGGGTGGGCCGGAGAAAAACTGTTTTTT.

As DNA, the CDR3 is TGTGCCAGCAGTTTAGCCTGGGGGGTCAGTTTCAATCAGCCCCAGCATTTT. As protein: CASSLAWGVSFNQPQHF. V is TRBV28 and J is TRBJ1-5; weak D call: TRBD1 (5 bases). The germline V gene encodes CDR1 MDHEN and CDR2 SYDVKM. The CDR3 extends over 17 amino acids. Trimming took off 2 bases at V and 3 bases at J, with 17 bases between the two ends.

This clone was seen just once. The chain has TRBV28 and TRBJ1-1; 7 bases match TRBD1. Germline lookup yields CDR1 MDHEN and CDR2 SYDVKM. J gave up 8 bases and V 5 bases, and 20 bases lay outside the gene matches. This CDR3 has 17 amino acids. In DNA, the CDR3 is TGTGCCAGCAGTGGGGAGACCGACAGGGTCCTCTGGGGCGAAGCTTTCTTT. This sequence encodes CASSGETDRVLWGEAFF. The variable domain in full, completed from reference TRBV28 and TRBJ1-1, reads DVKVTQSSRYLVKRTGEKVFLECVQDMDHENMFWYRQDPGLGLRLIYFSYDVKMKEKGDIPEGYSVSREKKERFSLILESASTNQTSMYLCASSGETDRVLWGEAFFGQGTRLTVV.

On this clone itself: At the DNA level, this CDR3 is encoded by other sequences in the same sample as well. The rearrangement uses TRBV2 and TRBJ2-7, with D perhaps TRBD2 (5 bases). V lost 6 bases and J lost 2, with 8 bases in between. Germline CDR1 and CDR2: SNHLY and FYNNEI. The CDR3 runs to 12 residues. The DNA for the CDR3 is TGTGCCAGCAGGACGGGAACCTACGAGCAGTACTTC. Protein: CASRTGTYEQYF.

The chain employs TRBV28 and TRBJ2-5; a weak D match, TRBD1 (5 bases). Trimming removed 3 bases at V and 5 bases at J, with 10 bases between. The CDR3 is 13 residues long. Per germline, CDR1 MDHEN and CDR2 SYDVKM. CDR3 region: CASSFRVGETQYF. The DNA for the CDR3 is TGTGCCAGCAGTTTCAGGGTGGGGGAGACCCAGTACTTC.

This chain joins TRBV5-1 and TRBJ2-2; D is ambiguous. CDR1 is SGHRS, CDR2 YFSETQ, per germline. The V gene lost 0 bases and the J gene lost 1 base, with 4 bases spanning the gap. The CDR3 totals 14 residues. CDR3 amino acids: CASSLGRNTGELFF. The CDR3 DNA reads as TGCGCCAGCAGCTTGGGACGGAACACCGGGGAGCTGTTTTTT.